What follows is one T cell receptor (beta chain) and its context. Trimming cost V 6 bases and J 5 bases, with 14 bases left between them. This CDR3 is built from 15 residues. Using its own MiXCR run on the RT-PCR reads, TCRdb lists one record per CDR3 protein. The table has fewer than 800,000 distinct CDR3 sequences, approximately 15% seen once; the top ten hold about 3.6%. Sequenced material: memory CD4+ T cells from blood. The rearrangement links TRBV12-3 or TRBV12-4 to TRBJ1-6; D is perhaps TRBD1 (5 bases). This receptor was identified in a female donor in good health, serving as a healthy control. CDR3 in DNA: TGTGCCAGCAGCTTGCCGGGAGGGGATAATTCACCCCTCCACTTT. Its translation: CASSLPGGDNSPLHF.